These 19 T cell receptor beta chains were all obtained from the same sample, sequenced in a study of T-cell reconstitution after alpha-beta-depleted transplantation in children. Molecular barcoding with unique molecular identifiers was used for the TCRbeta library. MiXCR, applied by TCRdb to the PCR reads, yields one record per CDR3 protein. The sample lists roughly 120,000 distinct CDR3 sequences; about a tenth were seen once. This specimen consisted of PBMCs, obtained before TCRalphabeta/CD19-depleted stem cell transplant. The receptor source for this set is a boy younger than 10 with acute lymphoblastic leukemia, due to receive a stem cell transplant.

The CDR3 loop is CASSSGGDIQYF. In nucleotides, the CDR3 is TGTGCCAGCAGCTCCGGAGGCGACATTCAGTACTTC. The V and J genes are TRBV5-6 and TRBJ2-4; tentative D call: TRBD2 (5 bases). Per germline, CDR1 SGHDT and CDR2 YYEEEE. The CDR3 has 12 amino acids. The V end lost 3 bases, the J end lost 8 bases, and 9 bases lay between the germline ends.

This clonotype has at least ten counts. The rearrangement links TRBV18 to TRBJ2-1; 15 bases map to TRBD2. Trimming at V came to 6 bases and at J to 7 bases, leaving 7 bases not matched to a gene. Looked up from germline, CDR1 is KGHSH and CDR2 is LQKENI. The CDR3 totals 16 residues. The CDR3, as DNA: TGTGCCAGCTCCGACACGGGACTAGCGGGAGGTAATGAGCAGTTCTTC. It is translated as CASSDTGLAGGNEQFF.

This clonotype was counted ten times or more. The chain carries TRBV5-1 and TRBJ1-1, with D perhaps TRBD1 (5 bases). V lost 0 bases and J lost 2, with 11 bases in between. Germline CDR1 reads SGHRS; CDR2 reads YFSETQ. The CDR3 extends over 15 amino acids. The chain's CDR3 is CASSLEWGINTEAFF. The CDR3 nucleotides read TGCGCCAGCAGCTTGGAGTGGGGGATTAACACTGAAGCTTTCTTT.

The table lists this clonotype with a few counts. This chain uses TRBV12-3 or TRBV12-4 with TRBJ1-5; the D is unclear. The CDR3 has 12 residues. The V and J ends lost 5 bases and 9 bases respectively, with 11 bases between them. The CDR3 is CASSPSGRPQHF. CDR3 DNA: TGTGCCAGCAGTCCTTCCGGGCGGCCCCAGCATTTT.

This clonotype was seen a handful of times. The V call is TRBV20-1, the J call TRBJ2-2; the D gene could be TRBD1 or TRBD2 (5 bases each). The CDR3 has 14 residues. CDR1 is DFQATT, CDR2 SNEGSKA, per germline (reference sequence). Trimming took 6 bases from V and 3 from J, leaving 14 bases between them. CDR3 sequence (DNA): TGCAGTGCCATCCGGGACGGGGACACCGGGGAGCTGTTTTTT. This codes for CSAIRDGDTGELFF.

The gene calls are TRBV20-1 and TRBJ2-1, with D maybe TRBD2 (6 bases). Germline V gene lookup returns CDR1 DFQATT and CDR2 SNEGSKA (reference sequence). V lost 4 bases, J lost 1 base, and 17 bases lay in between. The CDR3 has 16 amino acids. As DNA, the CDR3 is TGCAGTGCTATCATTTTAGGAGGGGCGTCCTACAATGAGCAGTTCTTC. It yields the protein CSAIILGGASYNEQFF.

This clonotype was detected only a few times. The genes are TRBV27 and TRBJ1-1, with 10 bases aligning to TRBD1. This CDR3 has 15 amino acids. Germline CDR1 reads MNHEY; CDR2 reads SMNVEV (reference sequence). V dropped 4 bases and J dropped 0; count of bases not matched to a gene: 2. This CDR3 is CASSSGQGMNTEAFF. The CDR3 nucleotides read TGTGCCAGCAGTTCGGGACAGGGGATGAACACTGAAGCTTTCTTT.

This clonotype has just a few counts. V and J are TRBV28 and TRBJ2-1; 12 bases are shared with TRBD2. The germline V gene encodes CDR1 MDHEN and CDR2 SYDVKM. The trim removed 8 bases at V and 3 bases at J, leaving 2 bases unmatched. This CDR3 is built from 14 residues. In nucleotides, the CDR3 is TGTGCCAGCCGGACTAGCGGGGACTACAATGAGCAGTTCTTC. Protein sequence: CASRTSGDYNEQFF. Combining the CDR3 with reference TRBV28 and TRBJ2-1 gives the whole variable domain DVKVTQSSRYLVKRTGEKVFLECVQDMDHENMFWYRQDPGLGLRLIYFSYDVKMKEKGDIPEGYSVSREKKERFSLILESASTNQTSMYLCASRTSGDYNEQFFGPGTRLTVL.

This chain joins TRBV10-3 and TRBJ2-1; D may be TRBD1 (6 bases). The CDR3 has 15 amino acids. Germline V gives CDR1 ENHRY, CDR2 SYGVKD. The V gene lost 3 bases and the J gene lost 0 bases, with 9 bases spanning the gap. In DNA, the CDR3 is TGTGCCATCAGTGAAACAGGGAGCTCCTACAATGAGCAGTTCTTC. This translates into CAISETGSSYNEQFF.

At least ten counts were recorded for this clonotype. The chain has TRBV12-3 or TRBV12-4 and TRBJ1-6, with 8 bases aligning to TRBD1. The CDR3 runs 14 residues. V lost 1 base, J lost 10 bases, and 3 bases stayed unmatched. The CDR3 sequence: CASSLDRGGSPLHF. Here the CDR3 DNA reads TGTGCCAGCAGTTTAGACAGGGGGGGATCACCCCTCCACTTT.

This clonotype was found a few times. The genes are TRBV6-5 and TRBJ2-1, with 7 bases aligning to TRBD2. Trimming took 0 bases from V and 6 from J; bases not matched to a gene: 8. From germline, CDR1 is MNHEY and CDR2 SVGAGI. This CDR3 is built from 16 residues. The CDR3 nucleotides are TGTGCCAGCAGTTACTCCAGCGGGGAGGTCTTCAATGAGCAGTTCTTC. Amino acid sequence: CASSYSSGEVFNEQFF.

Notes on this clonotype: The germline gene is not matched at one end of the junction; a read error may be the cause. The J gene is TRBJ2-3, the V gene TRBV29-1, with D perhaps matching TRBD1 (6 bases). Germline V gene lookup returns CDR1 SQVTM and CDR2 ANQGSEA. This CDR3 spans 13 amino acids. The CDR3 loop is CSVEGQWGDTQYF. The CDR3 DNA sequence: TGCAGCGTAGAAGGACAGTGGGGAGATACGCAGTATTTT.

This clonotype was seen repeatedly, ten times or more. The rearrangement links TRBV10-2 to TRBJ1-1; D is undetermined. V lost 9 bases and J lost 1, with 15 bases in between. Looked up from germline, CDR1 is WSHSY and CDR2 is SAAADI. The CDR3 is 14 amino acids. CDR3 sequence: CASDEGGENTEAFF. DNA of the CDR3: TGCGCCAGTGATGAAGGCGGGGAGAACACTGAAGCTTTCTTT.

The chain combines TRBV7-2 with TRBJ2-7; 7 nucleotides agree with TRBD1. The V gene's germline CDR1 is SGHTA and CDR2 FQGNSA. V lost 2 bases to trimming and J lost 5 bases; unmatched junction nucleotides: 9. The CDR3 totals 15 residues. The CDR3 DNA reads as TGTGCCAGCAGCTTATACGGGACAGTTGGTGACGAGCAGTACTTC. Protein sequence: CASSLYGTVGDEQYF.

This clonotype was counted ten times or more. The chain recombines TRBV6-1 with TRBJ2-7; 9 nucleotides agree with TRBD2. V shed 7 bases and J 4 bases; nucleotides not matched to a gene: 8. CDR1 is MNHNS, CDR2 SASEGT, per germline. This CDR3 spans 14 amino acids. CDR3 bases: TGTGCCAGCATCGTTAGCGGGAGAAGGTACGAGCAGTACTTC. Its protein product is CASIVSGRRYEQYF.

The gene calls are TRBV20-1 and TRBJ2-1; the D gene is possibly TRBD2 (6 bases). Trimming stripped 3 bases from V and 4 bases from J, with 7 bases between. Germline values: CDR1 DFQATT, CDR2 SNEGSKA (reference sequence). There are 12 residues in the CDR3. This chain's CDR3 is CSASGTYNEQFF. The CDR3, as DNA: TGCAGTGCTAGTGGGACTTACAATGAGCAGTTCTTC.

In its sample, this clonotype was seen a few times. This chain joins TRBV7-2 and TRBJ2-7; TRBD2 matches 8 bases. V shed 4 bases and J 5 bases; nucleotides not matched to a gene: 7. CDR3 length equals 14 residues. Germline assignment: CDR1 SGHTA and CDR2 FQGNSA. The CDR3 loop is CASSSYSGNHEQYF. The CDR3 nucleotides are TGTGCCAGCAGCTCGTATAGCGGGAACCACGAGCAGTACTTC.

This clonotype was found many times. The chain carries TRBV27 and TRBJ1-1, with a tentative D call TRBD1 (6 bases). The V and J ends lost 4 bases and 0 bases respectively, with 18 bases between them. The V gene's germline CDR1 is MNHEY and CDR2 SMNVEV (reference sequence). The CDR3 has 17 amino acids. Here the CDR3 reads CASSSPGDPNMNTEAFF. For the CDR3, the DNA is TGTGCCAGCAGTTCCCCAGGGGACCCGAACATGAACACTGAAGCTTTCTTT.

This rearrangement joins TRBV28 to TRBJ2-3; D gene ambiguous. This CDR3 has 12 amino acids. Germline CDR1 is MDHEN and CDR2 is SYDVKM. V shed 1 base and J shed 6 bases, with 5 bases lying between them. CDR3 DNA: TGTGCCAGCAGTTTATTTAGGGATACGCAGTATTTT. Its translation is CASSLFRDTQYF.